Below, 9 T cell receptor beta chains from the same sample are listed, as sequenced in a study of T-cell reconstitution after alpha-beta-depleted transplantation in children. Molecular barcoding with unique molecular identifiers was used for the TCRbeta library. TCRdb processed the PCR reads anew with MiXCR; each CDR3 protein has one entry. The sample lists 550,000 to 800,000 distinct CDR3 sequences; about an eighth were seen once. The sample consisted of PBMCs, taken before TCRalphabeta/CD19-depleted stem cell transplant. Source of these receptors: a girl aged 2 to 9 with congenital amegakaryocytic thrombocytopenia, due to receive a stem cell transplant.

Many counts were recorded for this clonotype. The chain couples TRBV7-9 to TRBJ2-1; 12 nucleotides line up with TRBD2. The germline CDR1 and CDR2 sequences are SEHNR and FQNEAQ (reference sequence). The V and J ends lost 5 bases and 2 bases, in that order; junction bases with no gene match: 7. This CDR3 contains 17 residues. The CDR3 DNA follows: TGTGCCAGCAGCCCGAGACTAGCGGGAGTCCCCTACAATGAGCAGTTCTTC. Translating gives CASSPRLAGVPYNEQFF.

This clonotype showed up many times. The chain combines TRBV29-1 with TRBJ2-5; 7 bases agree with TRBD1. CDR3 length: 14 amino acids. V was pared by 3 bases and J by 5 bases, with 9 bases of the junction left unmatched. Germline loops: CDR1 SQVTM, CDR2 ANQGSEA. In DNA form, the CDR3 reads TGCAGCGTTGAGGTGGGGGCGACAGGGGAGACCCAGTACTTC. Translation gives CSVEVGATGETQYF.

This clonotype was seen only a few times. The chain joins TRBV28 to TRBJ2-4, with D perhaps matching TRBD1 or TRBD2 (5 bases each). V lost 3 bases, J lost 0 bases, and 24 bases lay in between. Germline V gene lookup returns CDR1 MDHEN and CDR2 SYDVKM. This CDR3 is built from 20 residues. CDR3 sequence (DNA): TGTGCCAGCAGTTTGACCGCCCGTGAAATGGGACGTCTAGCCAAAAACATTCAGTACTTC. This codes for CASSLTAREMGRLAKNIQYF. Drawing the rest from reference TRBV28 and TRBJ2-4, the complete variable domain is DVKVTQSSRYLVKRTGEKVFLECVQDMDHENMFWYRQDPGLGLRLIYFSYDVKMKEKGDIPEGYSVSREKKERFSLILESASTNQTSMYLCASSLTAREMGRLAKNIQYFGAGTRLSVL.

This chain links TRBV11-2 with TRBJ2-1; the match to TRBD2 covers 12 bases. V was pared by 1 base and J by 4 bases, with 8 bases of the junction left unmatched. The CDR3 extends over 18 amino acids. Germline CDR1 and CDR2: SGHAT and FQNNGV. CDR3 loop: CASSLGVWTSGMYNEQFF. The CDR3 DNA follows: TGTGCCAGCAGCTTAGGTGTCTGGACTAGCGGGATGTACAATGAGCAGTTCTTC.

This clonotype appeared many times. V usage is TRBV20-1 and J usage is TRBJ2-5; tentatively, D is TRBD2 (6 bases). The germline V and J ends were trimmed by 6 bases and 4 bases, with 21 bases remaining between them. The germline V gene has CDR1 DFQATT and CDR2 SNEGSKA (reference sequence). This CDR3 comprises 15 residues. CDR3 coding DNA: TGCAGTGCCGCCCGCCCAGGTATGGGAGGAGAGACCCAGTACTTC. The encoded protein is CSAARPGMGGETQYF.

The sample holds many counts of this clonotype. The gene calls are TRBV24-1 and TRBJ2-3; the D is unclear. The CDR3 has 12 residues. Germline V lookup: CDR1 KGHDR, CDR2 SFDVKD. V lost 2 bases to trimming and J lost 7 bases, with 6 bases between them. As DNA, the CDR3 is TGTGCCACCAGTGATTCGAGGAATACGCAGTATTTT. It codes for CATSDSRNTQYF.

The J gene is TRBJ2-5, the V gene TRBV29-1; D uncertain. The CDR3 extends over 13 amino acids. Trimming pared 3 bases from V and 2 bases from J, leaving 10 bases between. Germline CDR1 SQVTM, CDR2 ANQGSEA. The CDR3 protein is CSVDSARQETQYF. The CDR3 nucleotides read TGCAGCGTTGATTCGGCTAGGCAAGAGACCCAGTACTTC.

This clonotype was seen repeatedly, ten times or more. The chain links TRBV5-1 to TRBJ2-7, with D unclear. The CDR3 has 13 residues. The V gene's germline CDR1 is SGHRS and CDR2 YFSETQ. V lost 0 bases to trimming and J lost 3 bases, with 7 bases between them. The CDR3 region has the DNA TGCGCCAGCAGCTTGGCCCTATACTACGAGCAGTACTTC. Its protein is CASSLALYYEQYF.

The V and J genes are TRBV4-1 and TRBJ2-1; 8 bases map to TRBD1. The CDR3 is 18 amino acids. CDR1 and CDR2 from the germline V gene are MGHRA and YSYEKL. The J segment lost 0 bases and the V segment lost 2 bases, leaving 9 bases of the junction unmatched. The CDR3 sequence is CASSQRQGLLTSYNEQFF. DNA of the CDR3: TGCGCCAGCAGCCAACGACAGGGGCTCCTGACCTCCTACAATGAGCAGTTCTTC.